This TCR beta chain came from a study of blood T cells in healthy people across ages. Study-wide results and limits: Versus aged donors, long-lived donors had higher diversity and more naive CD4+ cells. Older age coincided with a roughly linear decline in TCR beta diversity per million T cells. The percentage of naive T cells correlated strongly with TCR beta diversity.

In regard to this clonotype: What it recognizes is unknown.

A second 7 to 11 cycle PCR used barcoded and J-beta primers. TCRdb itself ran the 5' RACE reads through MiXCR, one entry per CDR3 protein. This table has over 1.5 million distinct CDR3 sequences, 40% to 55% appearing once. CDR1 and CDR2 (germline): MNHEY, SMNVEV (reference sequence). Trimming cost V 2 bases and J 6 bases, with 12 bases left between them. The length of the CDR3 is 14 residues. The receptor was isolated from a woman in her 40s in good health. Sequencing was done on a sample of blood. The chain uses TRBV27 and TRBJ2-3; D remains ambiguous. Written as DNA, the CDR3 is TGTGCCAGCAGTTTAACCCCAAATTTGGATACGCAGTATTTT. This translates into CASSLTPNLDTQYF.